Below are 5 T cell receptor beta chains sequenced from a single sample in a study of cytomegalovirus exposure and HLA in healthy donors. Clones were sequenced by immunoSEQ multiplex PCR, and TCRdb holds only the in-frame ones, with some missing. The sample holds about 82,000 clones; approximately 93% are singletons and the top ten take approximately 0.69%. Input material: PBMCs. The source of these receptors is a young man in good health and CMV-seronegative.

This CDR3 is CASSLKTGLGNTEAFF. CDR3 nucleotide sequence: TGTGCCAGCAGCTTGAAGACAGGACTTGGGAACACTGAAGCTTTCTTT. The chain has TRBV7-2 and TRBJ1-1, with a tentative D call TRBD1 (6 bases). CDR1 SGHTA and CDR2 FQGNSA come from the germline V gene. Trimming left V 3 bases short and J 1 base short, with 15 bases between. The CDR3 is made up of 16 amino acids.

The chain has TRBV10-3 and TRBJ2-1; 10 nucleotides agree with TRBD1. There are 13 residues in the CDR3. Germline loops: CDR1 ENHRY, CDR2 SYGVKD. Unmatched junction bases numbered 11, after V lost 11 bases and J lost 10 bases. CDR3 DNA sequence: TGTGCCGTAGCCGGGACAGGGGTATTCGAGCAGTTCTTC. Protein product: CAVAGTGVFEQFF.

The V and J genes are TRBV10-3 and TRBJ2-2; 7 nucleotides agree with TRBD1. From germline, CDR1 is ENHRY and CDR2 SYGVKD. This CDR3 spans 13 amino acids. Unmatched junction bases numbered 4, after V lost 11 bases and J lost 1 base. The CDR3 here is CALGTENTGELFF. Written as DNA, the CDR3 is TGTGCCCTCGGGACAGAGAACACCGGGGAGCTGTTTTTT.

The chain carries TRBV18 and TRBJ2-7, with 10 bases fitting TRBD1. J lost 6 bases, V lost 2 bases, and 4 bases had no gene match. In germline, CDR1 is KGHSH, CDR2 LQKENI. CDR3 length equals 14 residues. This CDR3 reads CASSPGTGVSEQYF. The CDR3 bases are TGTGCCAGCTCACCAGGGACAGGGGTCTCCGAGCAGTACTTC.

The chain carries TRBV6-6 and TRBJ2-5, with D possibly matching TRBD2 (6 bases). The CDR3 totals 13 residues. Per the germline V gene, CDR1 is MNHNY and CDR2 is SVGAGI (reference sequence). The V gene lost 4 bases and the J gene lost 3 bases, with 9 bases spanning the gap. The CDR3 DNA follows: TGTGCCAGCAGTTCTAGCGAGGAAGAGACCCAGTACTTC. The encoded protein is CASSSSEEETQYF.